This T cell receptor (beta chain) comes out of a study of OX40 agonist ivuxolimab in advanced cancers. TCRdb's table, derived via immunoSEQ multiplex PCR, lists solely in-frame clones and lacks some. The table includes about 65,000 clones, approximately 80% detected once. The germline CDR1 and CDR2 sequences are SGHRS and YFSETQ. With 4 bases removed from V and 8 bases from J, the gap between germline ends came to 12 bases. The CDR3 extends over 12 amino acids. This TCR came from an adult with an advanced solid tumor such as melanoma, head and neck, liver or kidney cancer. The J gene is TRBJ1-2, the V gene TRBV5-1; D ambiguous. This sample comprised CD4+ or CD8+ T cells sorted from blood, obtained in a trial of the OX40 agonist ivuxolimab. The DNA of the CDR3 is TGCGCCAGCAGCCCTTCCGGTTTCGGCTACACCTTC. Translation: CASSPSGFGYTF.